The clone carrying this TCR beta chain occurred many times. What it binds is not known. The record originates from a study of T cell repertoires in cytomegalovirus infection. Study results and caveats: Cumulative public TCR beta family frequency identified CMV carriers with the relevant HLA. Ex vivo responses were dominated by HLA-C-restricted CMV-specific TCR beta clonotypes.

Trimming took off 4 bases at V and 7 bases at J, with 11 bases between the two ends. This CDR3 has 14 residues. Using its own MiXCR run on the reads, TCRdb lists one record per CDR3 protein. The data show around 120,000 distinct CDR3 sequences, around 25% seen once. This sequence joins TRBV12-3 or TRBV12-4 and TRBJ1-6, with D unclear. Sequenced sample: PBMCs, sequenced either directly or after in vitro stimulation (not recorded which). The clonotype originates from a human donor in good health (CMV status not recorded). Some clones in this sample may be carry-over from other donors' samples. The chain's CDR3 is CASSSAVGNSPLHF. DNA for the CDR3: TGTGCCAGCAGTTCGGCAGTGGGGAATTCACCCCTCCACTTT.